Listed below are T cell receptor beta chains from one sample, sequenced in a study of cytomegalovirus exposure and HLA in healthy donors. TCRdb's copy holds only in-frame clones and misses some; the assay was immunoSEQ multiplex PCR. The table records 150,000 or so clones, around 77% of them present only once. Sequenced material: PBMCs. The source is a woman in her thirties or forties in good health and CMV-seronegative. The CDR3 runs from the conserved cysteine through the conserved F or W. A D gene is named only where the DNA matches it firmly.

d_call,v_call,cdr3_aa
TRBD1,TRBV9,CASSVSGGNYGYTF
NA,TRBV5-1,CASSVGGSYTGELFF
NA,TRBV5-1,CASSLGTSGGETQYF
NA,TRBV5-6,CASSLAQGRGQPQHF
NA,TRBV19,CASSKQFSSTDTQYF
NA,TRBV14,CASSPGSQYEQYF
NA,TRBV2,CASSEAGGPYEQYF
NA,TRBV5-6,CASSSGQRGGYGYTF
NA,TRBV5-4,CASSLDSSSDTGELFF
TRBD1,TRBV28,CASSSGQAREGQPQHF
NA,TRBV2,CASGSSYEQYF
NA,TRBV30,CAWSFRQDPSNQPQHF
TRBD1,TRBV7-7,CASSLAPGTGGEQYF
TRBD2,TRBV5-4,CASSPGGATDTQYF